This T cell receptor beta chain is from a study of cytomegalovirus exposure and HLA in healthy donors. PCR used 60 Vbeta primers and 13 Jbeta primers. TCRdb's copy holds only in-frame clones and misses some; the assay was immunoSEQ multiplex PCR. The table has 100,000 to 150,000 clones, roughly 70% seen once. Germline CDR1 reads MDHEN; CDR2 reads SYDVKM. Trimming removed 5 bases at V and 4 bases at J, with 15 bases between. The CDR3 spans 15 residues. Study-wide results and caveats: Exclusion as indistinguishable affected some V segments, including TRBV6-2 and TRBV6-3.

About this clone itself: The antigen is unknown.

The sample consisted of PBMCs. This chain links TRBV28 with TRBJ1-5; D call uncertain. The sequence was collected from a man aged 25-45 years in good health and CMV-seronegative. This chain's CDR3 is CASSDIPGLNQPQHF. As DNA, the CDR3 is TGTGCCAGCAGTGATATCCCGGGGTTGAATCAGCCCCAGCATTTT. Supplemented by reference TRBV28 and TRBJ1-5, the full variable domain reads DVKVTQSSRYLVKRTGEKVFLECVQDMDHENMFWYRQDPGLGLRLIYFSYDVKMKEKGDIPEGYSVSREKKERFSLILESASTNQTSMYLCASSDIPGLNQPQHFGDGTRLSIL.